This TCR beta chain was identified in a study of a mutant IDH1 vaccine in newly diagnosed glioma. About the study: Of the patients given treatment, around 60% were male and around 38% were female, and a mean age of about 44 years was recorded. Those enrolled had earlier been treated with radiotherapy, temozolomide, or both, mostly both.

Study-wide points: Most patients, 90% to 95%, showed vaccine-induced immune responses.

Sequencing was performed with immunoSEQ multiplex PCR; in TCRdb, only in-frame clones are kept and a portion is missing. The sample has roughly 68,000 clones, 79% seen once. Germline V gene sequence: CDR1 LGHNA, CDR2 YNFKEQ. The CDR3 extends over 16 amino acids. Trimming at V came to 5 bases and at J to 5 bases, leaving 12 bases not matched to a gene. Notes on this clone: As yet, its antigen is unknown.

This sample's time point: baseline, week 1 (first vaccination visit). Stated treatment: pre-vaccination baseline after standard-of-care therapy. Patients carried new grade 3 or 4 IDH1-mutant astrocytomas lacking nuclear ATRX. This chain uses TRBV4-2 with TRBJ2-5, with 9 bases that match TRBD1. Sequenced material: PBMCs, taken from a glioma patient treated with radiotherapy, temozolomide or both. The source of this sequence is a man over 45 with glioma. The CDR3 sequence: CASSSEMGQGGETQYF. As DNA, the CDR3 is TGTGCCAGCAGCTCCGAAATGGGACAGGGTGGGGAGACCCAGTACTTC.